The rows below give T cell receptor beta chains drawn from one sample of a study of Graves' ophthalmopathy and Graves' hyperthyroidism. Each CDR3 protein gets one entry after TCRdb re-called the multiplex PCR reads with MiXCR. The table has about 220,000 distinct CDR3 sequences, 20% to 25% seen once. The sample taken for sequencing was peripheral blood. These receptors were taken from a woman aged 50 to 65 with Graves' ophthalmopathy. CDR3s include the opening cysteine and the closing phenylalanine or tryptophan. Each record gives: V gene, J gene, clone size, D gene, CDR3 protein, CDR3 DNA. A D gene is named only where the DNA matches it firmly. Only part of the rows carry a size: once, few, many, or a class if the clone is expanded.

V: TRBV9; J: TRBJ2-5; size: NA; D: NA; CDR3: CASSDRQEALQETQYF; DNA: TGTGCCAGCAGCGACCGACAGGAGGCCCTCCAAGAGACCCAGTACTTC
V: TRBV5-1; J: TRBJ1-3; size: many; D: NA; CDR3: CASSQSTAIGNTIYF; DNA: TGCGCCAGCAGCCAATCGACAGCAATTGGAAACACCATATATTTT
V: TRBV28; J: TRBJ1-2; size: NA; D: NA; CDR3: CASSFGVGRVTFGYGYTF; DNA: TGTGCCAGCAGTTTCGGTGTTGGGAGGGTCACGTTCGGCTATGGCTACACCTTC
V: TRBV28; J: TRBJ2-7; size: many; D: TRBD1; CDR3: CASSPIGTGDSYEQYF; DNA: TGTGCCAGCAGCCCTATCGGGACAGGGGACTCCTACGAGCAGTACTTC
V: TRBV19; J: TRBJ2-7; size: many; D: TRBD2; CDR3: CASSIPGREYEQYF; DNA: TGTGCCAGTAGTATTCCCGGGAGGGAGTACGAGCAGTACTTC
V: TRBV12-3/TRBV12-4; J: TRBJ2-5; size: many; D: TRBD2; CDR3: CASTPTSGKETQYF; DNA: TGTGCCAGCACACCGACTAGCGGAAAAGAGACCCAGTACTTC
V: TRBV19; J: TRBJ1-2; size: many; D: TRBD1; CDR3: CASSKPDRGLDGYTF; DNA: TGTGCCAGTAGTAAACCGGACAGGGGGCTGGATGGCTACACCTTC
V: TRBV28; J: TRBJ1-5; size: few; D: NA; CDR3: CASSLHLGANQPQHF; DNA: TGTGCCAGCAGCCTCCACCTCGGGGCCAATCAGCCCCAGCATTTT
V: TRBV11-2; J: TRBJ2-7; size: many; D: TRBD1; CDR3: CASSKHAGTGPYEQYF; DNA: TGTGCCAGCAGCAAACATGCCGGGACAGGACCCTACGAGCAGTACTTC
V: TRBV18; J: TRBJ2-7; size: NA; D: NA; CDR3: CASSPTAPSYEQYF; DNA: TGTGCCAGCTCACCGACAGCTCCCTCCTACGAGCAGTACTTC
V: TRBV5-1; J: TRBJ1-1; size: NA; D: NA; CDR3: CASSYVPKMNTEAFF; DNA: TGCGCCAGCAGCTACGTACCAAAGATGAACACTGAAGCTTTCTTT
V: TRBV12-3/TRBV12-4; J: TRBJ2-7; size: many; D: NA; CDR3: CASRLEYYEQYF; DNA: TGTGCCAGCAGGTTAGAGTATTACGAGCAGTACTTC
V: TRBV10-2; J: TRBJ1-5; size: NA; D: NA; CDR3: CASRAGIDNQPQHF; DNA: TGCGCCAGCAGAGCTGGGATAGATAATCAGCCCCAGCATTTT
V: TRBV6-1; J: TRBJ1-5; size: NA; D: TRBD1; CDR3: CASRSGTGKFGNQPQHF; DNA: TGTGCCAGCAGGTCCGGGACAGGGAAGTTTGGCAATCAGCCCCAGCATTTT
V: TRBV6-1; J: TRBJ1-2; size: many; D: TRBD1; CDR3: CASSPTGSANYGYTF; DNA: TGTGCCAGCAGCCCGACAGGGAGCGCTAACTATGGCTACACCTTC
V: TRBV4-1; J: TRBJ2-7; size: NA; D: NA; CDR3: CASSQETLGAGQTREQYF; DNA: TGCGCCAGCAGCCAAGAAACTCTCGGCGCTGGACAGACTCGCGAGCAGTACTTC
V: TRBV29-1; J: TRBJ1-1; size: many; D: NA; CDR3: CSVDYGGRTEAFF; DNA: TGCAGCGTTGATTACGGGGGGAGGACTGAAGCTTTCTTT
V: TRBV9; J: TRBJ1-1; size: many; D: NA; CDR3: CASSVVAERSGEAFF; DNA: TGTGCCAGCAGCGTAGTGGCAGAACGCAGTGGTGAAGCTTTCTTT
V: TRBV10-3; J: TRBJ2-7; size: many; D: TRBD1; CDR3: CATTDPRQGNYEQYF; DNA: TGTGCCACCACAGATCCTAGACAGGGAAACTACGAGCAGTACTTC
V: TRBV2; J: TRBJ1-3; size: many; D: NA; CDR3: CASSWDPGNTIYF; DNA: TGTGCCAGCAGTTGGGACCCTGGAAACACCATATATTTT
V: TRBV30; J: TRBJ1-5; size: many; D: NA; CDR3: CAWSAGVALDQPQHF; DNA: TGTGCCTGGAGTGCGGGAGTGGCGTTGGATCAGCCCCAGCATTTT
V: TRBV6-1; J: TRBJ2-7; size: few; D: TRBD2; CDR3: CASSDAGGSYEQYF; DNA: TGTGCCAGCAGTGATGCGGGGGGCTCCTACGAGCAGTACTTC
V: TRBV25-1; J: TRBJ2-7; size: many; D: TRBD2; CDR3: CASSGSGRTYEQYF; DNA: TGTGCCAGCAGTGGTAGCGGGAGGACCTACGAGCAGTACTTC
V: TRBV28; J: TRBJ2-7; size: many; D: NA; CDR3: CASKEGGLRSYEQYF; DNA: TGTGCCAGCAAGGAGGGAGGACTTCGCTCCTACGAGCAGTACTTC
V: TRBV2; J: TRBJ2-7; size: few; D: NA; CDR3: CASSEAGGPSEQYF; DNA: TGTGCCAGCAGTGAAGCAGGGGGGCCGTCCGAGCAGTACTTC
V: TRBV18; J: TRBJ2-5; size: NA; D: TRBD2; CDR3: CASSPTGTSGSSPVAQYF; DNA: TGTGCCAGCTCACCTACCGGGACTAGCGGGAGCTCGCCGGTGGCCCAGTACTTC
V: TRBV6-1; J: TRBJ2-7; size: many; D: NA; CDR3: CASSPGLTSYEQYF; DNA: TGTGCCAGCAGCCCGGGACTCACCTCCTACGAGCAGTACTTC
V: TRBV12-3/TRBV12-4; J: TRBJ2-7; size: many; D: TRBD2; CDR3: CASSSRWAGVNEQYF; DNA: TGTGCCAGCAGTTCCCGGTGGGCGGGAGTTAACGAGCAGTACTTC
V: TRBV20-1; J: TRBJ2-7; size: NA; D: NA; CDR3: CSVQVPGPYEQYF; DNA: TGCAGTGTCCAGGTCCCGGGCCCCTACGAGCAGTACTTC
V: TRBV6-5; J: TRBJ1-2; size: many; D: NA; CDR3: CASIKERVRGYTF; DNA: TGTGCCAGCATTAAGGAGAGGGTGCGGGGCTACACCTTC